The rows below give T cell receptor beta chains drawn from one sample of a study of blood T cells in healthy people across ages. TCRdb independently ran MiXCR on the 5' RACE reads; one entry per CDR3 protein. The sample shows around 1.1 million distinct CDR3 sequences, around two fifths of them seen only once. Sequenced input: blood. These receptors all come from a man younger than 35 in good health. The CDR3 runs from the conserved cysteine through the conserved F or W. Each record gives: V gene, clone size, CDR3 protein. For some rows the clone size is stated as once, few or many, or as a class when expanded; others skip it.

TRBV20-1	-	CSAPPDFVRGGASHEQFF
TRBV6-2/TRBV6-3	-	CASGLNAEAFF
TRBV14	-	CASSQGPTYEQYF
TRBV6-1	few	CASRTYQDRVPTDTQYF
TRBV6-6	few	CASSVQSGELFF
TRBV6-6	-	CASSYSGDINYGYTF
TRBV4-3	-	CASSQVFSGRFEQYF
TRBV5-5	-	CASSPPSWGSGVTDTQYF
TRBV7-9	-	CASTEGQGARTGGYTF
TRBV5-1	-	CASAEHSTVNTEAFF
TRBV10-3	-	CAINYMGLADEQFF
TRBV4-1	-	CASSQDLASSYNEQYF
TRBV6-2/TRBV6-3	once	CASSLGRPEAFF
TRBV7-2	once	CASSLTSGGFISYNEQFF
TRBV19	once	CASSIAAGRDTQYF
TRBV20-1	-	CSARVGAVNEQYF
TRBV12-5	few	CASVDRRETQYF
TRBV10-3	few	CAIIAELNTEAFF
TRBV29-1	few	CSVDLGSGQPQHF
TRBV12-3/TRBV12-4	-	CASSFVRVGGTEGWGNTEAFF
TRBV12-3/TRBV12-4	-	CASLPSRLGLNSPLHF
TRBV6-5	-	CASSSNRQGAGTEAFF
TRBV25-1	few	CASSAQGIGSPLHF
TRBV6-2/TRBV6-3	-	CASSYYPAGSFTDTQYF
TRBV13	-	CASKPDRGFGYTF
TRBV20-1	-	CSAREFRQDSVGYTF
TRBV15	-	CATSRIKDNEQFF